These 20 T cell receptor beta chains share one sample of origin, sequenced in a study of tumor-infiltrating lymphocytes in primary liver carcinoma. From around 520 ng of total RNA, TCR beta-specific cDNA was reverse-transcribed using a constant-region primer. ARM-PCR was slightly modified, and three nested multiplex PCR rounds with it gave rise to the TCR beta libraries. It was with TRBV1-TRBV30 forward primers and a C-beta reverse primer that the first two PCR rounds were run, at approximately 10 cycles each. Each CDR3 protein gets one entry after TCRdb re-called the multiplex PCR reads with MiXCR. The sample shows about 300,000 distinct CDR3 sequences, 55% to 65% of them seen only once. Unsorted whole blood served as the source of blood RNA, and germline DNA was extracted as well. Source material: peripheral blood. The receptors originated from a man aged 40-50 years with primary liver carcinoma and hepatitis B virus infection.

The chain carries TRBV5-4 and TRBJ2-6; possible D gene TRBD2, 6 bases. CDR1 is SGHNT and CDR2 is YYREEE in the germline V gene (reference sequence). Trimming took off 4 bases at V and 0 bases at J, with 8 bases between the two ends. This CDR3 spans 15 amino acids. The CDR3 coding sequence is TGTGCCAGCAGCCGCGGGACCTCTGGGGCCAACGTCCTGACTTTC. The encoded protein is CASSRGTSGANVLTF.

The chain is built from TRBV11-2 and TRBJ1-2; TRBD1 matches 9 bases. With 9 bases clipped from V and 10 bases from J, the junction kept 12 bases outside the gene matches. Germline-derived CDR1 and CDR2 are SGHAT and FQNNGV. The CDR3 loop spans 13 amino acids. CDR3 nucleotide sequence: TGTGCCAGAAGCCCGGACAGGGGTGGTGACTACACCTTC. It specifies CARSPDRGGDYTF. Using reference TRBV11-2 and TRBJ1-2 for the parts outside the CDR3, the full variable domain is EAGVAQSPRYKIIEKRQSVAFWCNPISGHATLYWYQQILGQGPKLLIQFQNNGVVDDSQLPKDRFSAERLKGVDSTLKIQPAKLEDSAVYLCARSPDRGGDYTFGSGTRLTVV.

With regard to this clonotype: Being one base from a much bigger clone, this may be a read error. The chain recombines TRBV10-1 with TRBJ2-6; D is perhaps TRBD1 (6 bases). This CDR3 contains 16 residues. Germline assignment: CDR1 WNHNN and CDR2 SYGVQD (reference sequence). The CDR3 sequence is CASSERAGVGANVPTF. DNA for the CDR3: TGCGCCAGCAGTGAGAGGGCAGGGGTCGGGGCCAACGTCCCGACTTTC.

This clonotype appeared a single time. The rearrangement links TRBV24-1 to TRBJ2-2; weak D call: TRBD2 (5 bases). The CDR3 is 14 amino acids. Looked up from germline, CDR1 is KGHDR and CDR2 is SFDVKD. Trimming stripped 4 bases from V and 3 bases from J, with 8 bases between. CDR3 coding DNA: TGTGCCACCAGTGAGCCGAGGGACACCGGGGAGCTGTTTTTT. This encodes CATSEPRDTGELFF.

V is TRBV6-5 and J is TRBJ2-7; maybe TRBD2 (7 bases). Germline CDR1 MNHEY, CDR2 SVGAGI. V lost 3 bases and J 7 bases, leaving 16 bases between the germline ends. The CDR3 length is 14 residues. This CDR3 is CASSYGGAAREQYF. The CDR3 coding sequence is TGTGCCAGCAGTTATGGGGGGGCCGCCAGGGAGCAGTACTTC.

This clonotype turned up a few times. This sequence joins TRBV7-6 and TRBJ2-1; D is perhaps TRBD1 (5 bases). Germline CDR1 is SGHVS and CDR2 is FNYEAQ. The V end was cut by 2 bases, the J end by 7 bases, with 18 bases between. The CDR3 covers 16 residues. CDR3 coding DNA: TGTGCCAGCAGCTTACGTCCAGAATCAGGGTGGAATGAGCAGTTCTTC. It yields the protein CASSLRPESGWNEQFF.

Details on this clonotype: A read error is possible here, since a much larger clone lies one base away. This chain uses TRBV29-1 with TRBJ1-1, with D possibly TRBD1 on 5 matching bases. Germline V lookup: CDR1 SQVTM, CDR2 ANQGSEA. Trimming removed 4 bases at V and 7 bases at J, with 16 bases between. The CDR3 extends over 13 amino acids. Here the CDR3 reads CSVGPGTADEAFF. Here the CDR3 DNA reads TGCAGCGTTGGCCCCGGGACGGCAGATGAAGCTTTCTTT.

Concerning this clonotype itself: A read error may account for a junction end that differs from germline. The chain recombines TRBV11-2 with TRBJ2-7; 8 bases align to TRBD2. The CDR3 is made up of 14 amino acids. CDR1 is SGHAT, CDR2 FQNNGV, per germline. For the CDR3, the DNA is TGTGCCAGCAGTTTAGGACTAGCTTACAATGAGCAGTACTTC. Residues: CASSLGLAYNEQYF.

On this clonotype itself: Since a much larger clone is just one base distant, this may be a read error. This rearrangement joins TRBV6-2 or TRBV6-3 to TRBJ1-1; D remains unclear. This CDR3 spans 12 amino acids. Germline V gene data show CDR1 as MNHEY and CDR2 as SVGEGT. Trimming stripped 2 bases from V and 4 bases from J, with 5 bases between. This CDR3 reads CASSYGITEAFF. In DNA form, the CDR3 reads TGTGCCAGCAGTTACGGAATCACTGAAGCTTTCTTT.

This clonotype was seen more than once but under ten times. The rearrangement joins TRBV24-1 to TRBJ2-7; D is undetermined. The CDR3 has 13 residues. V lost 3 bases, J lost 4 bases, and 9 bases lay in between. CDR1 is KGHDR and CDR2 is SFDVKD in the germline V gene. Written as DNA, the CDR3 is TGTGCCACCAGTGATCCCCCGGGTTACGAGCAGTACTTC. This encodes CATSDPPGYEQYF.

Comment on this clonotype: A much larger clone differs from this one at a single base, so this may be a read error. The CDR3 DNA is TGCGCCAGCAGCCAAGAAAGGGGGCGGGTGAACACTGAAACTTTCTTT. Protein product: CASSQERGRVNTETFF. The genes are TRBV4-1 and TRBJ1-1; 7 nucleotides align to TRBD1. Looked up from germline, CDR1 is MGHRA and CDR2 is YSYEKL. This CDR3 is built from 16 residues.

Concerning this clonotype itself: Because the CDR3 is missing its conserved closing phenylalanine or tryptophan, this is likely a read error. The rearrangement uses TRBV5-4 and TRBJ2-1, with 11 positions matching TRBD2. This CDR3 spans 15 amino acids. Germline-derived CDR1 and CDR2 are SGHNT and YYREEE (reference sequence). The DNA for the CDR3 is TGTGCCAGCAGCGCCACTAGCGGGGGAAACAATGGGCAGTTCCTC. Its translation: CASSATSGGNNGQFL.

Concerning this clonotype: The conserved closing phenylalanine or tryptophan is absent in this CDR3, likely reflecting a read error. The CDR3 DNA reads TGTGCCTGGAGTACCTCCCACAGGGGAGAAGAGACCCAGTACGTC. Translating gives CAWSTSHRGEETQYV. This chain uses TRBV30 with TRBJ2-5; 7 nucleotides align to TRBD1. The germline V gene encodes CDR1 GTSNPN and CDR2 SVGIG (reference sequence). The CDR3 totals 15 residues. The junction had 9 bases not matched to a gene; V was cut back by 2 bases and J by 3 bases.

At least ten counts were recorded for this clonotype. The rearrangement uses TRBV4-3 and TRBJ2-3; D remains ambiguous. CDR1 and CDR2 (germline): LGHNA, YSLEER. CDR3 length: 13 amino acids. The V end lost 4 bases, the J end lost 4 bases, and 9 bases lay between the germline ends. The CDR3 bases are TGCGCCAGCAGCCTCAATAGGGCAGATACGCAGTATTTT. Amino acid sequence: CASSLNRADTQYF.

Note on this clonotype: The missing conserved phenylalanine or tryptophan at the end of this CDR3 makes a read error likely. This sequence joins TRBV7-8 and TRBJ2-7, with no clear D. This CDR3 spans 13 amino acids. Trimming took off 3 bases at V and 2 bases at J, with 8 bases between the two ends. Germline V CDR1 and CDR2: SGHVS, FQNEAQ. CDR3 DNA sequence: TGTGCCAGCAGCTTGACTGAAACCTACGAGCAGTACATC. Its translation: CASSLTETYEQYI.

This clonotype was detected only once. The CDR3 here is CASSSPGEDTEAFF. The CDR3 region has the DNA TGTGCCAGCAGTTCTCCAGGCGAGGACACTGAAGCTTTCTTT. This chain connects TRBV28 to TRBJ1-1; no reliable D call. The CDR3 is 14 amino acids. Germline-derived CDR1 and CDR2 are MDHEN and SYDVKM. V was clipped by 4 bases and J by 3 bases, with 12 bases between them.

This clonotype was detected once. This may arise from a read error, as a much more abundant clone is one base away. The V gene is TRBV10-1, the J gene TRBJ2-2; possible D gene TRBD2, 5 bases. This CDR3 comprises 13 residues. Germline CDR1 and CDR2: WNHNN and SYGVQD (reference sequence). Deletions cut 6 bases from V and 1 base from J, with 6 bases between. CDR3 coding DNA: TGCGCCAGCAGCGGAGGGAACACCGGGGAGCTGTTTTTT. Encoded protein: CASSGGNTGELFF.

This clonotype was found a few times. The genes are TRBV13 and TRBJ2-6; 8 bases match TRBD1. The V segment lost 6 bases and the J segment 3 bases; nucleotides outside the gene matches: 7. The length of the CDR3 is 16 residues. CDR1 and CDR2 (germline): PRHDT, FYEKMQ (reference sequence). The CDR3 DNA is TGTGCCAGCAGGCAGGGGGCGCTTGGTGGGGCCAACGTCCTGACTTTC. Protein product: CASRQGALGGANVLTF.

V gene TRBV28 combines with J gene TRBJ2-3; D is unclear. The length of the CDR3 is 15 residues. Germline CDR1 reads MDHEN; CDR2 reads SYDVKM. V was cut by 6 bases and J by 1 base, with 14 bases left in between. As DNA, the CDR3 is TGTGCCAGCAGCCACGCTGGCGAACGCACAGATACGCAGTATTTT. This translates into CASSHAGERTDTQYF.

On this clonotype itself: At one end the junction does not follow the germline gene, possibly because of a read error. The chain joins TRBV20-1 to TRBJ2-7; D remains unclear. This CDR3 has 12 amino acids. Germline V gene lookup returns CDR1 DFQATT and CDR2 SNEGSKA (reference sequence). This chain's CDR3 is CSARWASYEEYF. CDR3 coding DNA: TGCAGTGCAAGGTGGGCCTCCTACGAGGAGTACTTC.